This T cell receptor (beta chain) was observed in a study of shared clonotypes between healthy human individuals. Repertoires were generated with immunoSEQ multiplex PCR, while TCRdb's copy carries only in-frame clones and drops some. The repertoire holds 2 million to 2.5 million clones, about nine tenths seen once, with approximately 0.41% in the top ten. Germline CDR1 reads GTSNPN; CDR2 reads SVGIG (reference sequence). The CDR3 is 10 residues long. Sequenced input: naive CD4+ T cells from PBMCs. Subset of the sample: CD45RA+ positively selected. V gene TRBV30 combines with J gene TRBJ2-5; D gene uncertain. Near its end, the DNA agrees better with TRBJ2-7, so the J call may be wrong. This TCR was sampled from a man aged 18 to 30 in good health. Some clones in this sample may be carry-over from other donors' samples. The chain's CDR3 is CASPSYEQYF. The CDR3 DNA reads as TGTGCCTCCCCTTCCTACGAGCAGTACTTC.